Listed below are T cell receptor beta chains from one sample, sequenced in a study of CD8 T cells in Susac syndrome. From the immunoSEQ multiplex PCR reads, TCRdb called clonotypes with MiXCR, one entry per CDR3 protein. The sample consists of 170,000 or so distinct CDR3 sequences, 90% to 95% of them appearing once. The sequencing sample was made of CD4+ T cells from PBMCs. These receptors came from a human donor with multiple sclerosis. Each CDR3 is given with its conserved first and last residue. A D gene is named only where the DNA matches it firmly. Clone size is not always given. Where it is, it says once, few, many or a class for expanded clones.

NA	TRBJ1-4	NA	TRBV30	TGTGCCTGGGCTATGGGGGGTGAAAAACTGTTTTTT	CAWAMGGEKLFF
once	TRBJ2-7	NA	TRBV7-2	TGTGCCAGCAGCTTAGCGGGGTCACGGGGACTCGACGAGCAGTACTTC	CASSLAGSRGLDEQYF
NA	TRBJ2-7	NA	TRBV11-1	TGTGCCAGCAGGGGGGCCGCCGGGAACGAGCAGTACTTC	CASRGAAGNEQYF
NA	TRBJ2-3	NA	TRBV4-3	TGCGCCAGCAGCCCGGGCCAGGACATCTCAGATACGCAGTATTTT	CASSPGQDISDTQYF
NA	TRBJ1-2	NA	TRBV3-1	TGTGCCAGCAGCCAAGATCGGCGGCAGAGATATGGCTACACCTTC	CASSQDRRQRYGYTF
NA	TRBJ2-1	TRBD2	TRBV20-1	TGCAGTGCTAGTCGGGCGGGGGACTTGAAAGAGCAGTTCTTC	CSASRAGDLKEQFF
NA	TRBJ2-5	NA	TRBV20-1	TGCAGTGTCCTATGGGGCGACCAAGAGACCCAGTACTTC	CSVLWGDQETQYF
once	TRBJ2-1	TRBD2	TRBV10-3	TGTGCCATCAGTGACCTCCTAGGACTAGCAATGGATGAGCAGTTCTTC	CAISDLLGLAMDEQFF
few	TRBJ1-1	NA	TRBV28	TGTGCCAGCAGTCTCCCCTTGGGGAACACTGAAGCTTTCTTT	CASSLPLGNTEAFF
NA	TRBJ1-5	NA	TRBV2	TGTGGCAGCAGCGAGGTCCCAAGGGGGCCCCAGCATTTT	CGSSEVPRGPQHF
NA	TRBJ2-7	NA	TRBV24-1	TGTGCCACCAGTGTAAAGGGTCACGAGCAGTACTTC	CATSVKGHEQYF
NA	TRBJ2-2	TRBD1	TRBV28	TGTGCCAGCAGTCCGGGACAGGCCAACGCCGGGGAGCTGTTTTTT	CASSPGQANAGELFF
NA	TRBJ1-5	TRBD1	TRBV20-1	TGCAGTGCTAGCAGGACAGGGGGCAATCAGCCCCAGCATTTT	CSASRTGGNQPQHF
NA	TRBJ1-2	NA	TRBV30	TGTGCCTGGAGTGTCAGCCAGTCCTCGGGCTACACCTTC	CAWSVSQSSGYTF
NA	TRBJ1-1	NA	TRBV5-1	TGCGCCAGCAGCTCCGGACAAGTCCAGAACACTGAAGCTTTCTTT	CASSSGQVQNTEAFF
NA	TRBJ1-3	NA	TRBV5-1	TGCGCCAGCCGCGAGATCTCTGGAAACACCATATATTTT	CASREISGNTIYF
NA	TRBJ1-5	NA	TRBV6-1	TGTGCCAGCAGAAGACAGAGCAATCAGCCCCAGCATTTT	CASRRQSNQPQHF
NA	TRBJ2-2	TRBD1	TRBV10-3	TGTGCCATCAGACCCGGGACAGGGGGAACCGGGGAGCTGTTTTTT	CAIRPGTGGTGELFF
NA	TRBJ1-1	NA	TRBV6-1	TGTGCCAGCAGTGAACTCAGGGGCACTGAAGCTTTCTTT	CASSELRGTEAFF
NA	TRBJ2-5	NA	TRBV12-3/TRBV12-4	TGTGCCAGCAGTCAAGACAGGAACCCACGGTACCAAGAGACCCAGTACTTC	CASSQDRNPRYQETQYF
NA	TRBJ2-1	TRBD2	TRBV20-1	TGCAGTGCTAGCCTACTAGCGGGAGCGAGGAATGAGCAGTTCTTC	CSASLLAGARNEQFF
once	TRBJ2-7	NA	TRBV5-1	TGCGCCAGCAGCTTGGACCCCCGGCAGCAGTACTTC	CASSLDPRQQYF
NA	TRBJ2-1	NA	TRBV4-1	TGCGCCAGCAGCCAAGATCCTAGTCCCTTTTACAATGAGCAGTTCTTC	CASSQDPSPFYNEQFF
few	TRBJ2-5	NA	TRBV7-8	TGTGCCAGCAGCTTAGGGGCGTCAGAGACCCAGTACTTC	CASSLGASETQYF
NA	TRBJ2-5	TRBD2	TRBV5-1	TGCGCCAGCAGCTTGGCAGCAAGCGGGACGGTACGACAAGAGACCCAGTACTTC	CASSLAASGTVRQETQYF
NA	TRBJ1-1	NA	TRBV9	TGTGCCAGCAGCGAAAGACTAGTGAACACTGAAGCTTTCTTT	CASSERLVNTEAFF
NA	TRBJ2-7	NA	TRBV15	TGTGCCACCAGCAGAGATGGGGGCTCCACCTACGAGCAGTACTTC	CATSRDGGSTYEQYF
NA	TRBJ1-1	NA	TRBV3-1	TGTGCCAGCAGCCCCTTCGAGAACGAAGCTTTCTTT	CASSPFENEAFF
NA	TRBJ1-4	NA	TRBV12-3/TRBV12-4	TGTGCCAGCAGTTTAGATCAGGGCGGGTCTGAAAAACTGTTTTTT	CASSLDQGGSEKLFF
NA	TRBJ1-4	NA	TRBV12-3/TRBV12-4	TGTGCCAGCAGTCCCCTAGGTGGGACAAGACCTAATGAAAAACTGTTTTTT	CASSPLGGTRPNEKLFF
NA	TRBJ1-1	NA	TRBV27	TGTGCCAGCAGACAAACAGACACTGAAGCTTTCTTT	CASRQTDTEAFF
NA	TRBJ2-1	TRBD2	TRBV20-1	TGCAGTGCTAGGTTGCGGGGGAGCTCCTACAATGAGCAGTTCTTC	CSARLRGSSYNEQFF
few	TRBJ2-5	NA	TRBV7-6	TGTGCCAGCAGCTTGGGTGGGCTACAAGAGACCCAGTACTTC	CASSLGGLQETQYF